Listed below are T cell receptor beta chains from one sample, sequenced in a study of T-cell reconstitution after alpha-beta-depleted transplantation in children. Via MiXCR, TCRdb re-called the PCR reads, giving one row per CDR3 protein. The sample includes about 110,000 distinct CDR3 sequences, 5.5% to 6.5% of them seen just once. The sample was PBMCs, mostly from graft donor cells, taken 360 days after TCRalphabeta/CD19-depleted stem cell transplant. The receptors originated from a male patient aged 2 to 10 who had a stem cell transplant for acute lymphoblastic leukemia, so the T cells may come from the graft donor. The CDR3 runs from the conserved cysteine through the conserved F or W. A D gene is named only where the DNA matches it firmly. Some rows mark clone size as missing; the rest say once, few, many or name a class of expanded clone.

V	size	D	J	CDR3	DNA
TRBV24-1	-	TRBD1	TRBJ2-7	CATSDPRDRYSYEQYF	TGTGCCACCAGTGACCCCCGGGACAGGTATTCCTACGAGCAGTACTTC
TRBV28	many	TRBD1	TRBJ1-1	CASSLVVRTGEDTEAFF	TGTGCCAGCAGTTTAGTTGTTAGAACAGGGGAGGACACTGAAGCTTTCTTT
TRBV20-1	few	TRBD2	TRBJ2-1	CSASVSGSYNEQFF	TGCAGTGCTAGCGTCAGCGGGAGTTACAATGAGCAGTTCTTC
TRBV12-3/TRBV12-4	many	TRBD2	TRBJ2-7	CASSYGSGGSSYEQYF	TGTGCCAGCAGCTATGGAAGCGGGGGCAGCTCCTACGAGCAGTACTTC
TRBV28	many	-	TRBJ2-5	CASSLYRTLQETQYF	TGTGCCAGCAGCCTCTATAGGACTCTCCAAGAGACCCAGTACTTC
TRBV25-1	few	-	TRBJ1-2	CASSGLGRSYTF	TGTGCCAGCAGTGGATTGGGGAGAAGCTACACCTTC
TRBV4-3	many	TRBD2	TRBJ2-1	CASSQGVSGYEQFF	TGCGCCAGCAGCCAAGGTGTTAGCGGGTACGAGCAGTTCTTC
TRBV24-1	-	-	TRBJ2-6	CATSQEAYRAISGANVLTF	TGTGCCACCAGCCAAGAAGCCTACAGGGCAATATCTGGGGCCAACGTCCTGACTTTC
TRBV7-9	few	TRBD2	TRBJ2-5	CASSSLAGGGAQETQYF	TGTGCCAGCAGCTCGCTAGCGGGAGGAGGGGCCCAAGAGACCCAGTACTTC
TRBV9	many	-	TRBJ1-5	CASSVDPDSNQPQHF	TGTGCCAGCAGCGTAGACCCGGACAGCAATCAGCCCCAGCATTTT
TRBV4-3	many	-	TRBJ1-6	CASSPVRDTDSPLHF	TGCGCCAGCAGCCCGGTCCGGGACACCGATTCACCCCTCCACTTT
TRBV27	-	-	TRBJ2-7	CASSPRHVPTYEQYF	TGTGCCAGCAGTCCCCGACACGTCCCCACCTACGAGCAGTACTTC
TRBV28	-	TRBD2	TRBJ2-5	CASSLVAGPRTQYF	TGTGCCAGCAGTTTAGTAGCGGGTCCTCGGACCCAGTACTTC
TRBV27	many	-	TRBJ2-2	CASSSRRGLDGELFF	TGTGCCAGCAGTTCTCGAAGGGGCTTGGACGGGGAGCTGTTTTTT
TRBV6-2/TRBV6-3	-	-	TRBJ2-4	CASRGLAKNIQYF	TGTGCCAGCCGAGGGCTAGCCAAAAACATTCAGTACTTC
TRBV5-1	many	-	TRBJ1-1	CASSLGGGHLNTEAFF	TGCGCCAGCAGCCTGGGAGGGGGGCATCTGAACACTGAAGCTTTCTTT
TRBV2	few	TRBD1	TRBJ2-4	CASSRKKGQALAKNIQYF	TGTGCCAGCAGCCGGAAGAAGGGACAGGCTCTAGCCAAAAACATTCAGTACTTC
TRBV7-9	many	TRBD1	TRBJ1-1	CASRPGQATEAFF	TGTGCCAGCAGGCCGGGACAGGCAACTGAAGCTTTCTTT
TRBV13	many	TRBD1	TRBJ2-2	CASSLNRGNTGELFF	TGTGCCAGCAGCTTAAACAGGGGGAACACCGGGGAGCTGTTTTTT
TRBV9	many	-	TRBJ1-2	CASSADSQGGYTF	TGTGCCAGCAGCGCAGACAGTCAAGGTGGCTACACCTTC
TRBV5-1	many	TRBD2	TRBJ2-5	CASSLWGRGSPQETQYF	TGCGCCAGCAGCTTGTGGGGGAGGGGATCCCCTCAAGAGACCCAGTACTTC
TRBV11-2	-	-	TRBJ1-5	CASSWDSNQPQHF	TGTGCCAGCAGCTGGGACAGCAATCAGCCCCAGCATTTT
TRBV20-1	few	-	TRBJ2-7	CSAEADYEQYF	TGCAGTGCCGAGGCGGACTACGAGCAGTACTTC
TRBV6-5	many	-	TRBJ2-1	CASSYGPTPLFNEQFF	TGTGCCAGCAGTTATGGCCCCACCCCGCTATTCAATGAGCAGTTCTTC
TRBV28	-	TRBD2	TRBJ2-5	CASSRGLALEETQYF	TGTGCCAGCAGCCGAGGACTAGCCCTGGAGGAGACCCAGTACTTC
TRBV20-1	few	-	TRBJ2-3	CSARVDRRGTDTQYF	TGCAGTGCTAGGGTGGACCGTAGGGGCACAGATACGCAGTATTTT
TRBV10-3	many	TRBD1	TRBJ1-4	CAISGDRGDEKLFF	TGTGCCATCAGTGGGGACAGGGGCGATGAAAAACTGTTTTTT
TRBV19	few	-	TRBJ2-7	CASSMGGWGEQYF	TGTGCCAGTAGTATGGGGGGCTGGGGCGAGCAGTACTTC
TRBV5-5	-	-	TRBJ1-2	CASSWLWGPYGYTF	TGTGCCAGCAGCTGGTTGTGGGGACCCTATGGCTACACCTTC
TRBV4-3	few	TRBD1	TRBJ2-7	CASSQGKGQGAYEQYF	TGCGCCAGCAGCCAAGGGAAGGGACAGGGGGCTTACGAGCAGTACTTC
TRBV14	many	-	TRBJ2-7	CASSHYRAHEQYF	TGTGCCAGCAGTCACTACAGGGCCCACGAGCAGTACTTC
TRBV5-6	many	-	TRBJ2-4	CASRGAKNIQYF	TGTGCCAGCAGAGGAGCCAAAAACATTCAGTACTTC
TRBV6-1	few	-	TRBJ2-3	CASREGQKGADTQYF	TGTGCCAGTAGGGAGGGACAGAAAGGAGCAGATACGCAGTATTTT
TRBV29-1	many	-	TRBJ1-4	CSVVAFNEKLFF	TGCAGCGTTGTAGCCTTTAATGAAAAACTGTTTTTT
TRBV21-1	few	-	TRBJ1-6	CASSKKGSNNSPLHF	TGTGCCAGCAGCAAGAAGGGGTCGAATAATTCACCCCTCCACTTT
TRBV24-1	many	-	TRBJ2-3	CATSDYSTDTQYF	TGTGCCACCAGTGACTACTCCACAGATACGCAGTATTTT
TRBV5-5	-	-	TRBJ2-1	CASSLAWSSYNEQFF	TGTGCCAGCAGCTTGGCCTGGAGCTCCTACAATGAGCAGTTCTTC
TRBV14	-	-	TRBJ1-2	CASSHHDSPNYGYTF	TGTGCCAGCAGCCACCACGACAGCCCTAACTATGGCTACACCTTC
TRBV28	many	-	TRBJ2-7	CASSFNSIYEQYF	TGTGCCAGCAGTTTTAACTCCATCTACGAGCAGTACTTC
TRBV6-5	-	-	TRBJ2-5	CASSYAPSLTAQYF	TGTGCCAGCAGTTACGCCCCAAGCCTCACGGCCCAGTACTTC
TRBV7-8	many	TRBD2	TRBJ2-7	CASRPGLASPYEQYF	TGTGCCAGCAGGCCGGGACTAGCGTCCCCCTACGAGCAGTACTTC
TRBV7-9	many	-	TRBJ2-5	CASSPDIRTETQYF	TGTGCCAGCAGTCCGGACATCCGCACCGAGACCCAGTACTTC
TRBV28	many	-	TRBJ2-4	CASRHTQGRGNIQYF	TGTGCCAGCAGGCACACACAGGGAAGGGGAAACATTCAGTACTTC
TRBV24-1	-	TRBD1	TRBJ1-5	CATRDRGGNQPQHF	TGTGCCACCCGGGACAGGGGTGGTAATCAGCCCCAGCATTTT
TRBV7-2	many	-	TRBJ2-7	CASSYQYYEQYF	TGTGCCAGCAGCTACCAATATTACGAGCAGTACTTC
TRBV11-2	many	TRBD2	TRBJ2-5	CASSSPKLAGGVRTQYF	TGTGCCAGCAGCTCCCCCAAACTAGCGGGGGGCGTCCGGACCCAGTACTTC
TRBV20-1	many	-	TRBJ2-1	CSVMEGPSYNEQFF	TGCAGTGTTATGGAGGGGCCGTCCTACAATGAGCAGTTCTTC
TRBV4-3	-	-	TRBJ1-2	CASSPLGVVRGYTF	TGCGCCAGCAGCCCGCTCGGGGTGGTAAGGGGCTACACCTTC
TRBV12-3/TRBV12-4	few	-	TRBJ1-6	CASSYREHNSPLHF	TGTGCCAGCAGTTACAGGGAGCATAATTCACCCCTCCACTTT
TRBV7-9	-	-	TRBJ1-5	CASSLVGRAPNQPQHF	TGTGCCAGCAGCTTGGTGGGGAGGGCGCCAAATCAGCCCCAGCATTTT
TRBV5-6	-	-	TRBJ1-6	CASSLAPSYNSPLHF	TGTGCCAGCAGCTTGGCGCCCTCCTATAATTCACCCCTCCACTTT